Below, 29 T cell receptor beta chains from the same sample are listed, as sequenced in a study of CD8 T cells in Susac syndrome. RNA in amounts of roughly 0.5 to 1 ug was reverse transcribed with random hexamers. TCRdb reanalysed the immunoSEQ multiplex PCR reads using MiXCR and keeps one entry per CDR3 protein. The repertoire consists of over 150,000 distinct CDR3 sequences, with around 94% occurring once and the leading ten covering approximately 0.099%. Input material: CD4+ T cells from PBMCs. The source is a human donor with Susac syndrome.

The V call is TRBV29-1, the J call TRBJ2-1; D might be TRBD1 or TRBD2, each matching 5 bases. V lost 6 bases and J lost 2, with 17 bases in between. CDR3 length: 15 amino acids. CDR1 is SQVTM and CDR2 is ANQGSEA in the germline V gene. CDR3 in amino acids: CSVEAGDGAYNEQFF. Here the CDR3 DNA reads TGCAGCGTCGAGGCCGGGGACGGAGCCTACAATGAGCAGTTCTTC.

The chain has TRBV10-3 and TRBJ2-3; perhaps D is TRBD1 or TRBD2 (5 bases each). CDR1 and CDR2 from the germline V gene are ENHRY and SYGVKD. The CDR3 has 14 residues. Trimming removed 3 bases from V and 3 bases from J, with 10 bases in between. CDR3 region: CAISDGTATDTQYF. In DNA form, the CDR3 reads TGTGCCATCAGTGATGGGACGGCGACAGATACGCAGTATTTT.

The chain recombines TRBV18 with TRBJ1-2, with D uncertain. Trimming cost V 3 bases and J 0 bases, with 32 bases left between them. The CDR3 is made up of 22 amino acids. Germline V gene lookup returns CDR1 KGHSH and CDR2 LQKENI. The CDR3 nucleotides read TGTGCCAGCTCACCGTATACGGGGATATTAACACCCCGAGTCGGACCTAACTATGGCTACACCTTC. Translating it yields CASSPYTGILTPRVGPNYGYTF. Combining the CDR3 with reference TRBV18 and TRBJ1-2 gives the whole variable domain NAGVMQNPRHLVRRRGQEARLRCSPMKGHSHVYWYRQLPEEGLKFMVYLQKENIIDESGMPKERFSAEFPKEGPSILRIQQVVRGDSAAYFCASSPYTGILTPRVGPNYGYTFGSGTRLTVV.

The V and J genes are TRBV7-9 and TRBJ1-1; D unclear. Trimming shortened V by 4 bases and J by 1 base, and 7 bases separated the two germline ends. CDR3 size: 13 residues. CDR1 and CDR2 from the germline V gene are SEHNR and FQNEAQ (reference sequence). Here the CDR3 reads CASSSQTNTEAFF. The DNA of the CDR3 is TGTGCCAGCAGCTCCCAGACGAACACTGAAGCTTTCTTT.

This chain joins TRBV7-9 and TRBJ2-1; possibly TRBD2 for D (6 bases). This CDR3 spans 16 amino acids. Germline assignment: CDR1 SEHNR and CDR2 FQNEAQ (reference sequence). Trimming removed 5 bases from V and 6 bases from J, with 20 bases in between. As DNA, the CDR3 is TGTGCCAGCAGCACCCAAACCGCTAGCGAGACCAATGAGCAGTTCTTC. This gives the protein CASSTQTASETNEQFF.

This clonotype occurred once. The rearrangement uses TRBV30 and TRBJ1-2; D perhaps matches TRBD1 (5 bases). This CDR3 has 12 residues. Germline CDR1 and CDR2: GTSNPN and SVGIG (reference sequence). V was clipped by 2 bases and J by 8 bases, with 12 bases between them. The CDR3 is CAWSTGTLGYTF. The CDR3 DNA follows: TGTGCCTGGAGTACTGGGACCCTCGGCTACACCTTC.

The rearrangement joins TRBV6-5 to TRBJ2-5; TRBD1 matches 10 bases. V gave up 4 bases and J gave up 5 bases; unmatched junction bases: 7. Germline V gene data show CDR1 as MNHEY and CDR2 as SVGAGI. This CDR3 is 15 amino acids long. The DNA for the CDR3 is TGTGCCAGCAGTTTCGACAGGGGGCCGGCGGAGACCCAGTACTTC. It specifies CASSFDRGPAETQYF.

The chain uses TRBV5-6 and TRBJ2-1, with D maybe TRBD2 (6 bases). This CDR3 comprises 16 residues. Germline CDR1 SGHDT, CDR2 YYEEEE. V was trimmed by 4 bases and J by 4 bases, leaving 18 bases between them. The CDR3 reads CASSAKEGSSYNEQFF. As DNA, the CDR3 is TGTGCCAGCAGCGCTAAGGAGGGTTCTTCATACAATGAGCAGTTCTTC.

The chain couples TRBV3-1 to TRBJ2-3, with a tentative D call TRBD1 (6 bases). Trimming left V 0 bases short and J 4 bases short, with 17 bases between. Germline assignment: CDR1 LGHDT and CDR2 YNNKEL (reference sequence). This CDR3 spans 17 amino acids. This chain's CDR3 is CASSQEAYLKGADTQYF. For the CDR3, the DNA is TGTGCCAGCAGCCAAGAGGCCTACCTAAAGGGGGCAGATACGCAGTATTTT.

The rearrangement uses TRBV7-2 and TRBJ2-7; possible D gene TRBD2, 5 bases. The germline V gene has CDR1 SGHTA and CDR2 FQGNSA. There are 14 residues in the CDR3. V shed 3 bases and J shed 4 bases, with 13 bases lying between them. CDR3: CASSFGGGNYEQYF. DNA for the CDR3: TGTGCCAGCAGCTTCGGCGGAGGTAATTACGAGCAGTACTTC.

The J gene is TRBJ1-1, the V gene TRBV29-1; a possible D gene is TRBD1 (6 bases). From germline, CDR1 is SQVTM and CDR2 ANQGSEA. With 5 bases removed from V and 0 bases from J, the gap between germline ends came to 19 bases. The CDR3 loop spans 16 amino acids. The CDR3: CSVSGQRALMNTEAFF. CDR3 coding DNA: TGCAGCGTTTCCGGACAGCGGGCCCTCATGAACACTGAAGCTTTCTTT.

The chain couples TRBV12-3 or TRBV12-4 to TRBJ2-1; D remains unclear. The CDR3 runs to 15 residues. Between the trimmed V and J ends, which lost 2 bases and 10 bases, there was a span of 18 bases. As DNA, the CDR3 is TGTGCCAGCAGTTTAAGTTCTAGGTCAGGCCGCGAGCAGTTCTTC. Translation gives CASSLSSRSGREQFF.

The gene calls are TRBV20-1 and TRBJ2-1; 15 bases match TRBD2. Germline CDR1 DFQATT, CDR2 SNEGSKA (reference sequence). V shed 4 bases, J shed 0 bases, and the junction held 10 bases outside the gene matches. The CDR3 has 19 residues. The CDR3 spells CSAMIGLAGGHGSYNEQFF. Here the CDR3 DNA reads TGCAGTGCTATGATAGGACTAGCGGGAGGGCACGGCTCCTACAATGAGCAGTTCTTC.

The gene calls are TRBV4-1 and TRBJ1-1; no reliable D call. Trimming took 0 bases from V and 5 from J, leaving 7 bases between them. This CDR3 region has 13 residues. Per germline, CDR1 MGHRA and CDR2 YSYEKL. CDR3 bases: TGCGCCAGCAGCCAAGATGCCGGGACTGAAGCTTTCTTT. Protein sequence: CASSQDAGTEAFF.

This chain joins TRBV19 and TRBJ2-3; 8 bases line up with TRBD1. The CDR3 is 17 amino acids. Germline loops: CDR1 LNHDA, CDR2 SQIVND (reference sequence). The ends lost 3 bases at V and 4 bases at J; junction bases unmatched: 12. CDR3 sequence: CASSISMTGDGSDTQYF. The CDR3 bases are TGTGCCAGTAGTATCTCGATGACAGGGGATGGTTCAGATACGCAGTATTTT.

For the CDR3, the DNA is TGTGCCAGCAGCCAAGACCCCAGCATCCATGAGCAGTTCTTC. It is translated as CASSQDPSIHEQFF. The chain links TRBV3-1 to TRBJ2-1; no clear D. CDR3 length: 14 residues. Trimming shortened V by 0 bases and J by 8 bases, and 11 bases separated the two germline ends. CDR1 and CDR2 from the germline V gene are LGHDT and YNNKEL (reference sequence).

The DNA for the CDR3 is TGTGCCAGCAGTCAACCCGGGGAGGGGGCGAGGTCACCCCTCCACTTT. Protein sequence: CASSQPGEGARSPLHF. The genes are TRBV27 and TRBJ1-6; TRBD1 matches 7 bases. This CDR3 region has 16 residues. The J segment lost 10 bases and the V segment lost 5 bases, leaving 14 bases of the junction unmatched. Looked up from germline, CDR1 is MNHEY and CDR2 is SMNVEV (reference sequence).

The V gene is TRBV20-1, the J gene TRBJ2-1; 11 bases match TRBD2. The germline gives CDR1 DFQATT, CDR2 SNEGSKA (reference sequence). The V and J ends lost 0 bases and 5 bases, in that order; junction bases with no gene match: 9. CDR3 length: 17 residues. CDR3 DNA: TGCAGTGCTAGAGATTTCCAGACTAGCGGGGTAAACAATGAGCAGTTCTTC. Translating it yields CSARDFQTSGVNNEQFF.

J is TRBJ2-5 and V is TRBV27; 7 bases are a match to TRBD2. Germline V gives CDR1 MNHEY, CDR2 SMNVEV (reference sequence). CDR3 length: 15 residues. Trimming at V came to 8 bases and at J to 5 bases, leaving 14 bases not matched to a gene. CDR3 sequence (DNA): TGTGCCAGCCAAGTGAGGGGAGGGAAGGTGGAGACCCAGTACTTC. Its translation is CASQVRGGKVETQYF.

This chain uses TRBV6-5 with TRBJ2-2, with D maybe TRBD2 (5 bases). V was trimmed by 0 bases and J by 7 bases, leaving 15 bases between them. Germline V CDR1 and CDR2: MNHEY, SVGAGI. The length of the CDR3 is 16 residues. CDR3 in amino acids: CASSYSRGLEGGELFF. CDR3 nucleotides: TGTGCCAGCAGTTACTCGAGAGGGCTTGAGGGCGGGGAGCTGTTTTTT.

This sequence joins TRBV25-1 and TRBJ2-7, with TRBD2 identical over 7 bases. The germline V gene encodes CDR1 MGHDK and CDR2 SYGVNS. After removal of 4 bases from V and 2 bases from J, the junction contained 14 bases not matched to a gene. This CDR3 has 17 amino acids. CDR3 residues: CASSAASGARGAYEQYF. Here the CDR3 DNA reads TGTGCCAGCAGTGCCGCCTCCGGGGCCCGGGGGGCCTACGAGCAGTACTTC.

The gene calls are TRBV11-2 and TRBJ2-7; 12 bases fit TRBD1. The CDR3 loop spans 14 amino acids. Germline lookup yields CDR1 SGHAT and CDR2 FQNNGV. With 3 bases clipped from V and 7 bases from J, the junction kept 4 bases outside the gene matches. The CDR3 DNA reads as TGTGCCAGCAGCTTTGGGACAGGGGGCCGGGAGCAGTACTTC. As protein: CASSFGTGGREQYF.

The rearrangement links TRBV20-1 to TRBJ2-5; D is perhaps TRBD2 (5 bases). The CDR3 consists of 16 residues. CDR1 is DFQATT and CDR2 is SNEGSKA in the germline V gene (reference sequence). V was trimmed by 0 bases and J by 5 bases, leaving 19 bases between them. The CDR3 coding sequence is TGCAGTGCTAGAGATTGGTTGGACTCCGGGCGTGAGACCCAGTACTTC. The encoded protein is CSARDWLDSGRETQYF.

This chain joins TRBV4-2 and TRBJ1-5; D ambiguous. V lost 5 bases and J 2 bases, leaving 10 bases between the germline ends. Germline CDR1 is LGHNA and CDR2 is YNFKEQ. This CDR3 has 14 residues. This CDR3 reads CASSSFLGNQPQHF. CDR3 in DNA: TGTGCCAGCAGCTCCTTTTTGGGCAATCAGCCCCAGCATTTT.

The rearrangement uses TRBV18 and TRBJ1-1; D uncertain. The CDR3 is 14 residues long. Germline loops: CDR1 KGHSH, CDR2 LQKENI. Trimming removed 4 bases from V and 4 bases from J, with 13 bases in between. The CDR3 reads CASSRQDLGTEAFF. The DNA for the CDR3 is TGTGCCAGCTCACGGCAGGATCTGGGCACTGAAGCTTTCTTT.

The CDR3 bases are TGCAGTGCTAGAGATCCCCGCTCACAGGGGGTGTATAATTCACCCCTCCACTTT. This encodes CSARDPRSQGVYNSPLHF. The chain recombines TRBV20-1 with TRBJ1-6; 8 nucleotides line up with TRBD1. The CDR3 covers 18 residues. In germline, CDR1 is DFQATT, CDR2 SNEGSKA (reference sequence). The junction had 11 bases not matched to a gene; V was cut back by 0 bases and J by 4 bases.

V usage is TRBV7-2 and J usage is TRBJ1-3; D is ambiguous. Trimming took off 2 bases at V and 0 bases at J, with 5 bases between the two ends. In germline, CDR1 is SGHTA, CDR2 FQGNSA. The CDR3 has 14 amino acids. This CDR3 is CASSLTVSGNTIYF. The CDR3 DNA sequence: TGTGCCAGCAGCTTAACGGTCTCTGGAAACACCATATATTTT.

CDR3 sequence: CASSLGLEFAGMETQYF. Here the CDR3 DNA reads TGTGCCAGCAGCTTAGGTCTGGAATTTGCGGGGATGGAGACCCAGTACTTC. The chain joins TRBV7-8 to TRBJ2-5; weak D call: TRBD2 (6 bases). Germline CDR1 reads SGHVS; CDR2 reads FQNEAQ. This CDR3 comprises 17 residues. V was cut by 1 base and J by 5 bases, with 20 bases left in between. Full variable domain (missing parts from reference TRBV7-8 and TRBJ2-5): GAGVSQSPRYKVAKRGQDVALRCDPISGHVSLFWYQQALGQGPEFLTYFQNEAQLDKSGLPSDRFFAERPEGSVSTLKIQRTQQEDSAVYLCASSLGLEFAGMETQYFGPGTRLLVL.

The genes are TRBV6-6 and TRBJ2-7, with a possible D match to TRBD1 (6 bases). CDR3 size: 12 residues. V gave up 5 bases and J gave up 9 bases, with 14 bases separating them. CDR1 is MNHNY, CDR2 SVGAGI, per germline (reference sequence). The CDR3 reads CASSTADSPQYF. The CDR3 DNA follows: TGTGCCAGCAGTACAGCGGACAGCCCGCAGTACTTC.